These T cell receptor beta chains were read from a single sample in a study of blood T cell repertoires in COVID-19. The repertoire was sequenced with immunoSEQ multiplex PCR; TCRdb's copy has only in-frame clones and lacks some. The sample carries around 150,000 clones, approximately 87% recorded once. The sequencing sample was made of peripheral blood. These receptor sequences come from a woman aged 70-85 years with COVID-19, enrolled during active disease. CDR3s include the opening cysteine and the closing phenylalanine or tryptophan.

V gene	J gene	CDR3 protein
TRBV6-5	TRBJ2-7	CASTREGAYEQYF
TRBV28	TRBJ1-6	CASSLSGAYNSPLHF
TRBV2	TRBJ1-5	CASSKGRSNQPQHF
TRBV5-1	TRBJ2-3	CASSYRDTTDTQYF
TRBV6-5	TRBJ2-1	CASSYESRRLDEQFF
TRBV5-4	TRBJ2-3	CASSGGAVADTQYF
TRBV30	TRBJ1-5	CAWSTGTVNQPQHF
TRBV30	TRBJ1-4	CAWTFGAGLNEKLFF
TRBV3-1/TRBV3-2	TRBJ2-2	CASSPLSGTGVTGELFF
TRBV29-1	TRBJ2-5	CSVRLAGSETQYF
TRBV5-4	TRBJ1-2	CASSPQGTANYGYTF
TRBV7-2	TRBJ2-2	CASITTSGSGELFF
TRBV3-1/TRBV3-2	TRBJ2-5	CASSQDGAGVLGETQYF
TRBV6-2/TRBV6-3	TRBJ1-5	CASSYSGTASNQPQHF
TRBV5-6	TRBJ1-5	CASSLWGQGLSQPQHF
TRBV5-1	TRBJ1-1	CASRRDSQNTEAFF
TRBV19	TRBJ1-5	CASSNPGVQPQHF
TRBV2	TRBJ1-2	CASSEAGWSPRGYTF
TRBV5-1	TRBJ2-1	CASSLQGGSYNEQFF
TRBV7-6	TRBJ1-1	CASSVGMNTEAFF
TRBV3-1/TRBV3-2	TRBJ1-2	CASSQGTTDGYTF
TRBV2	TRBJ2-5	CASSDYQETQYF